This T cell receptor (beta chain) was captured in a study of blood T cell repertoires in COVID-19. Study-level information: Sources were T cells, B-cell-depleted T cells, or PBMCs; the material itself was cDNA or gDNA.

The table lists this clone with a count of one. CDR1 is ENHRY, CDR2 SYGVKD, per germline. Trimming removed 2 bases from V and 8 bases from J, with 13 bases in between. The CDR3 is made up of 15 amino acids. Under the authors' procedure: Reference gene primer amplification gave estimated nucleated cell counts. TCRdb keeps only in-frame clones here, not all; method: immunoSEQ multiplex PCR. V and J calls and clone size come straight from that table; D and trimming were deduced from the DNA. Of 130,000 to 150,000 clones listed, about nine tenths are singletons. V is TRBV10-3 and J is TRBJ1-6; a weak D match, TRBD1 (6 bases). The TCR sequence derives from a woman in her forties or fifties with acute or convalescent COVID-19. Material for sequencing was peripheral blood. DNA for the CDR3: TGTGCCATCAGTGAGCGGGGGGCAGGTGATTCACCCCTCCACTTT. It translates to CAISERGAGDSPLHF.